This T cell receptor beta chain emerged from a study of OX40 agonist ivuxolimab in advanced cancers. Background on the study: Across the patients, intravenous ivuxolimab was delivered every 2 weeks at 0.01 to 10 mg/kg. Partial responses were achieved by three patients: one hepatocellular carcinoma, two cutaneous melanoma. Study findings and constraints: Partial responders dosed at 0.1-3.0 mg/kg displayed clonal expansion ranking among the lowest.

Note on this clone: Its target is unknown.

Data came from immunoSEQ multiplex PCR; TCRdb stores just in-frame clones and leaves some out. The sample includes about 68,000 clones, 84% of them seen just once. With baseline, cycle 4 day 1, and cycle 7 day 1 as timepoints, blood was sampled. Germline V gene data show CDR1 as MNHEY and CDR2 as SMNVEV (reference sequence). The V gene end was trimmed by 3 bases and the J gene end by 1 base; junction bases not matched to a gene: 13. This CDR3 comprises 20 residues. Sample: CD4+ or CD8+ T cells sorted from blood, taken in a trial of the OX40 agonist ivuxolimab. This TCR came from an adult with an advanced solid tumor such as melanoma, head and neck, liver or kidney cancer. This chain links TRBV27 with TRBJ2-4, with TRBD1 matching 12 bases. The CDR3 DNA follows: TGTGCCAGCAGTTTGACCGGGACAGGGGGCTTGAGTACGGCCAAAAACATTCAGTACTTC. It yields the protein CASSLTGTGGLSTAKNIQYF.